The 25 T cell receptor beta chains presented below share a single source sample, sequenced in a study of beta chain features in type 1 diabetes. Investigators reverse transcribed all isolated RNA, so they sequenced expressed TCRB transcripts. Only in-frame clones appear in the TCRdb table, and some are missing; sequencing was by immunoSEQ multiplex PCR. This sample carries approximately 120,000 clones, 40% of them seen once, and the ten largest clones take less than 0.08%. The sequenced sample consisted of stem cell memory CD4+ T cells from blood. The origin of the receptors is a woman aged 18-35 years in good health.

V is TRBV25-1 and J is TRBJ2-7; 10 bases match TRBD1. The ends lost 5 bases at V and 5 bases at J; junction bases unmatched: 9. The CDR3 spans 15 residues. The V gene's germline CDR1 is MGHDK and CDR2 SYGVNS. The chain's CDR3 is CASSIVGTGAHEQYF. The CDR3 DNA follows: TGTGCCAGCAGTATTGTAGGGACAGGGGCCCACGAGCAGTACTTC.

This clone came up a few times. The chain has TRBV5-1 and TRBJ2-1; 7 nucleotides agree with TRBD1. Germline V gene data show CDR1 as SGHRS and CDR2 as YFSETQ. With 3 bases clipped from V and 6 bases from J, the junction kept 3 bases outside the gene matches. This CDR3 contains 13 residues. The CDR3 sequence: CASSYGQVNEQFF. The DNA of the CDR3 is TGCGCCAGCAGCTATGGACAGGTCAATGAGCAGTTCTTC.

This clone showed up just a few times. The rearrangement links TRBV19 to TRBJ2-1; TRBD1 is a possible D gene (5 bases). The germline gives CDR1 LNHDA, CDR2 SQIVND (reference sequence). V shed 3 bases and J shed 7 bases, with 13 bases lying between them. This CDR3 spans 14 amino acids. The CDR3 protein is CASSMYQGENEQFF. The CDR3 DNA sequence: TGTGCCAGTAGTATGTATCAGGGTGAGAATGAGCAGTTCTTC.

CDR3 region: CASSIWRPGYGYTF. The DNA for the CDR3 is TGTGCCAGTAGTATCTGGCGTCCGGGCTATGGCTACACCTTC. V is TRBV19 and J is TRBJ1-2, with D unresolved. The germline gives CDR1 LNHDA, CDR2 SQIVND (reference sequence). The CDR3 has 14 residues. Trimming pared 3 bases from V and 4 bases from J, leaving 12 bases between.

The sample holds a few counts of this clone. The chain uses TRBV5-4 and TRBJ2-7; 11 nucleotides match TRBD2. CDR3 length: 15 amino acids. Trimming took 2 bases from V and 5 from J; bases not matched to a gene: 6. The germline CDR1 and CDR2 sequences are SGHNT and YYREEE (reference sequence). The CDR3 loop reads CASSLDLAGGHEQYF. As DNA, the CDR3 is TGTGCCAGCAGCTTAGATCTAGCGGGAGGCCACGAGCAGTACTTC.

This sequence joins TRBV15 and TRBJ2-1; no clear D. Per germline, CDR1 LNHNV and CDR2 YYDKDF (reference sequence). This CDR3 is built from 15 residues. V was trimmed by 0 bases and J by 4 bases, leaving 10 bases between them. The CDR3 loop is CATSRDPGRYNEQFF. CDR3 coding DNA: TGTGCCACCAGCAGAGACCCAGGCCGGTACAATGAGCAGTTCTTC.

This chain joins TRBV10-3 and TRBJ1-2, with 7 positions matching TRBD1. V gave up 8 bases and J gave up 2 bases; unmatched junction bases: 8. Germline V gene sequence: CDR1 ENHRY, CDR2 SYGVKD. This CDR3 region has 14 residues. CDR3 loop: CAIQDRRRNYGYTF. CDR3 sequence (DNA): TGTGCCATCCAGGACAGGCGGAGGAACTATGGCTACACCTTC.

This clone was detected only a few times. V gene TRBV7-9 combines with J gene TRBJ2-3; D is possibly TRBD2 (6 bases). V was clipped by 2 bases and J by 0 bases, with 12 bases between them. Germline lookup yields CDR1 SEHNR and CDR2 FQNEAQ (reference sequence). This CDR3 is 16 amino acids long. CDR3 DNA: TGTGCCAGCAGCTTATCGGCGGGATTTAGCACAGATACGCAGTATTTT. Amino acid sequence: CASSLSAGFSTDTQYF.

This clone was detected once. The chain employs TRBV4-1 and TRBJ1-6; 9 nucleotides align to TRBD1. After removal of 6 bases from V and 5 bases from J, the junction contained 8 bases not matched to a gene. This CDR3 is built from 16 residues. The germline CDR1 and CDR2 sequences are MGHRA and YSYEKL. In DNA form, the CDR3 reads TGCGCCAGCAGTCCTTACGACAGGGGGAATAATTCACCCCTCCACTTT. It is translated as CASSPYDRGNNSPLHF.

This clone has a single count. J is TRBJ2-1 and V is TRBV4-1, with 10 positions matching TRBD1. Germline V gives CDR1 MGHRA, CDR2 YSYEKL. The V gene end was trimmed by 4 bases and the J gene end by 8 bases; junction bases not matched to a gene: 11. CDR3 length equals 16 residues. The CDR3 region has the DNA TGCGCCAGCAGCCGAATCCCGGGACAGGGGTTCGATGAGCAGTTCTTC. The encoded protein is CASSRIPGQGFDEQFF.

The V call is TRBV18, the J call TRBJ1-1; D perhaps matches TRBD1 (5 bases). The V end lost 1 base, the J end lost 0 bases, and 18 bases lay between the germline ends. CDR1 and CDR2 (germline): KGHSH, LQKENI. CDR3 length equals 18 residues. CDR3 in amino acids: CASSPRRQGGVVNTEAFF. The CDR3 DNA sequence: TGTGCCAGCTCACCACGACGCCAGGGAGGCGTAGTGAACACTGAAGCTTTCTTT.

The chain has TRBV7-9 and TRBJ2-7, with TRBD1 identical over 7 bases. Per the germline V gene, CDR1 is SEHNR and CDR2 is FQNEAQ (reference sequence). With 5 bases clipped from V and 9 bases from J, the junction kept 16 bases outside the gene matches. The CDR3 runs to 15 residues. CDR3 loop: CASSPDRVRFSGQYF. CDR3 coding DNA: TGTGCCAGCAGCCCCGACAGGGTGAGATTTAGTGGGCAGTACTTC.

In this sample, this clone turned up a few times. The J gene is TRBJ1-1, the V gene TRBV27, with D unresolved. Germline V gives CDR1 MNHEY, CDR2 SMNVEV (reference sequence). Deletions cut 3 bases from V and 0 bases from J, with 5 bases between. This CDR3 has 13 amino acids. CDR3 in DNA: TGTGCCAGCAGTTTCTACGTGAACACTGAAGCTTTCTTT. This gives the protein CASSFYVNTEAFF.

This CDR3 is CASSASQFF. The CDR3 coding sequence is TGTGCCAGCAGTGCCAGTCAGTTCTTC. The chain is built from TRBV2 and TRBJ2-1; D is unclear. CDR1 and CDR2 (germline): SNHLY, FYNNEI. The ends were cut back, 4 bases at V and 13 bases at J, with 5 bases in the middle. The CDR3 length is 9 residues.

The CDR3 region has the DNA TGTGCCAGCAGCTTCCCGGGACTTGGTACCTACGAGCAGTACTTC. It yields the protein CASSFPGLGTYEQYF. V is TRBV11-1 and J is TRBJ2-7, with D perhaps matching TRBD2 (6 bases). The CDR3 loop spans 15 amino acids. Germline V gives CDR1 SGHAT, CDR2 FQDESV (reference sequence). Trimming took off 3 bases at V and 2 bases at J, with 14 bases between the two ends.

The J gene is TRBJ2-1, the V gene TRBV5-4, with a possible D match to TRBD1 (7 bases). The germline gives CDR1 SGHNT, CDR2 YYREEE (reference sequence). The CDR3 extends over 15 amino acids. Trimming left V 4 bases short and J 1 base short, with 12 bases between. CDR3 DNA sequence: TGTGCCAGCAGCACGACAGGGAGGTCCTACAATGAGCAGTTCTTC. Residues: CASSTTGRSYNEQFF.

This clone was observed once. The chain joins TRBV28 to TRBJ1-2; no definite D call. The germline V and J ends were trimmed by 1 base and 4 bases, with 22 bases remaining between them. The V gene's germline CDR1 is MDHEN and CDR2 SYDVKM. The CDR3 covers 18 residues. CDR3 coding DNA: TGTGCCAGCAGTTTATCAATGGGAGTCCGGGCAGTCGGCTATGGCTACACCTTC. This codes for CASSLSMGVRAVGYGYTF.

The rearrangement uses TRBV7-9 and TRBJ2-1, with D hard to call. The germline V gene encodes CDR1 SEHNR and CDR2 FQNEAQ (reference sequence). V shed 2 bases and J shed 8 bases, with 4 bases lying between them. The CDR3 sequence is 11 residues long. For the CDR3, the DNA is TGTGCCAGCAGCTTACGGTATGAGCAGTTCTTC. Translation: CASSLRYEQFF. Full variable domain (missing parts from reference TRBV7-9 and TRBJ2-1): DTGVSQNPRHKITKRGQNVTFRCDPISEHNRLYWYRQTLGQGPEFLTYFQNEAQLEKSRLLSDRFSAERPKGSFSTLEIQRTEQGDSAMYLCASSLRYEQFFGPGTRLTVL.

V and J are TRBV15 and TRBJ1-2; D unclear. The CDR3 has 12 amino acids. V was cut by 0 bases and J by 8 bases, with 7 bases left in between. Germline V gene sequence: CDR1 LNHNV, CDR2 YYDKDF (reference sequence). The CDR3 coding sequence is TGTGCCACCAGCAGAGATCTCCGGGGCTACACCTTC. Its translation is CATSRDLRGYTF. Variable domain in full (rest from reference TRBV15 and TRBJ1-2): DAMVIQNPRYQVTQFGKPVTLSCSQTLNHNVMYWYQQKSSQAPKLLFHYYDKDFNNEADTPDNFQSRRPNTSFCFLDIRSPGLGDTAMYLCATSRDLRGYTFGSGTRLTVV.

This clone has only a few counts. The chain joins TRBV7-2 to TRBJ2-4; 11 positions match TRBD2. This CDR3 has 17 amino acids. With 10 bases clipped from V and 7 bases from J, the junction kept 18 bases outside the gene matches. Germline V gives CDR1 SGHTA, CDR2 FQGNSA. The CDR3 nucleotides read TGTGCCACCTCTCGACTAGCGGGATTAGTAGGGGTGAACATTCAGTACTTC. This codes for CATSRLAGLVGVNIQYF.

This chain joins TRBV7-9 and TRBJ2-1, with D perhaps matching TRBD1 (7 bases). Trimming left V 1 base short and J 8 bases short, with 12 bases between. CDR3 length: 14 residues. Germline loops: CDR1 SEHNR, CDR2 FQNEAQ (reference sequence). The DNA of the CDR3 is TGTGCCAGCAGCTTAGTTGTCAGGGGGGATGAGCAGTTCTTC. Encoded protein: CASSLVVRGDEQFF.

This clone was observed a few times. The chain uses TRBV29-1 and TRBJ2-5; 13 nucleotides line up with TRBD2. Germline CDR1 SQVTM, CDR2 ANQGSEA. This CDR3 contains 14 residues. After removal of 6 bases from V and 4 bases from J, the junction contained 5 bases not matched to a gene. The CDR3 bases are TGCAGCGTCACTAGCGGGAGGGCCAGAGAGACCCAGTACTTC. As protein: CSVTSGRARETQYF.

This clone turned up a few times. The rearrangement links TRBV7-6 to TRBJ2-4; D uncertain. Germline values: CDR1 SGHVS, CDR2 FNYEAQ. The CDR3 is made up of 13 amino acids. V gave up 1 base and J gave up 2 bases, with 3 bases separating them. CDR3 nucleotide sequence: TGTGCCAGCAGCTTAGGTACCAAAAACATTCAGTACTTC. Translating gives CASSLGTKNIQYF. The complete variable domain, with remaining parts taken from reference TRBV7-6 and TRBJ2-4, reads GAGVSQSPRYKVTKRGQDVALRCDPISGHVSLYWYRQALGQGPEFLTYFNYEAQQDKSGLPNDRFSAERPEGSISTLTIQRTEQRDSAMYRCASSLGTKNIQYFGAGTRLSVL.

This clone was seen a handful of times. The chain is built from TRBV6-4 and TRBJ2-3, with 9 positions matching TRBD2. Per the germline V gene, CDR1 is MRHNA and CDR2 is SNTAGT. Trimming cost V 6 bases and J 0 bases; bases outside gene matches: 4. The CDR3 consists of 15 residues. CDR3 sequence (DNA): TGTGCCAGCAGCCCTCTAGCGGGAAGCACAGATACGCAGTATTTT. It translates to CASSPLAGSTDTQYF.

This clone was observed once. The V and J genes are TRBV28 and TRBJ1-2, with 7 bases lining up with TRBD1. This CDR3 has 13 residues. V trimming: 6 bases; J trimming: 4 bases; junction bases outside the gene matches: 5. Germline V gene data show CDR1 as MDHEN and CDR2 as SYDVKM. The CDR3: CASRAGGAYGYTF. The CDR3 DNA reads as TGTGCCAGCAGGGCAGGGGGTGCCTATGGCTACACCTTC.